These 2 T cell receptor beta chains share one sample of origin, sequenced in a study of cytomegalovirus exposure and HLA in healthy donors. PCR involved 60 Vbeta and 13 Jbeta primers. TCRdb keeps only in-frame clones here, not all; method: immunoSEQ multiplex PCR. The sample includes under 150,000 clones, 75% to 85% seen only once; the top ten take around 6.6%. The material sequenced was PBMCs. Receptors originate from a middle-aged woman in good health and CMV-seropositive.

The rearrangement uses TRBV21-1 and TRBJ2-5; TRBD2, the table's D call, was not compared with the DNA. The J call may be in error: the DNA end matches TRBJ2-7 better. TRBV21-1 is described as a pseudogene. This CDR3 has 13 residues. The CDR3 sequence: CASSKVTSYEQYF. The CDR3 DNA is TGTGCCAGCAGCAAAGTAACGAGCTACGAGCAGTACTTC.

This chain uses TRBV15 with TRBJ1-5, with 7 bases lining up with TRBD1. After removal of 5 bases from V and 6 bases from J, the junction contained 16 bases not matched to a gene. CDR3 length: 17 amino acids. CDR1 is LNHNV and CDR2 is YYDKDF in the germline V gene (reference sequence). Here the CDR3 reads CATSGSAGGTWGQPQHF. CDR3 DNA: TGTGCCACCAGCGGATCCGCAGGGGGTACTTGGGGTCAGCCCCAGCATTTT.